These 9 T cell receptor beta chains originate from one sample sequenced in a study of blood T cell repertoires in COVID-19. Data came from immunoSEQ multiplex PCR; TCRdb stores just in-frame clones and leaves some out. The repertoire holds 150,000 to 170,000 clones, with 70% to 90% as singletons. Sequencing was done on a sample of peripheral blood. These receptors came from a man in his 60s with COVID-19, enrolled during active disease.

The chain employs TRBV5-5 and TRBJ1-6, with 10 nucleotides matching TRBD1. Germline CDR1 SGHKS, CDR2 YYEKEE (reference sequence). V dropped 0 bases and J dropped 9; count of bases not matched to a gene: 9. The CDR3 is 17 residues long. The CDR3 nucleotides read TGTGCCAGCAGCTTGGTCGGGACAGGGGTTATCTCTTCACCCCTCCACTTT. Encoded protein: CASSLVGTGVISSPLHF.

V is TRBV19 and J is TRBJ1-2; the match to TRBD1 covers 8 bases. The germline V gene has CDR1 LNHDA and CDR2 SQIVND (reference sequence). V lost 4 bases, J lost 2 bases, and 6 bases stayed unmatched. This CDR3 region has 15 residues. The CDR3 bases are TGTGCCAGTAGTACTCCCACAGGGGGAAACTATGGCTACACCTTC. Translation gives CASSTPTGGNYGYTF.

V and J are TRBV7-9 and TRBJ1-1, with D perhaps matching TRBD1 (5 bases). The CDR3 extends over 12 amino acids. Per germline, CDR1 SEHNR and CDR2 FQNEAQ (reference sequence). V lost 5 bases, J lost 11 bases, and 15 bases lay in between. CDR3 in amino acids: CASSAGAGYAFF. In DNA, the CDR3 is TGTGCCAGCAGCGCCGGGGCGGGGTATGCTTTCTTT.

This clone was counted only a few times. The chain links TRBV28 to TRBJ2-7; 7 nucleotides match TRBD1. Germline CDR1 is MDHEN and CDR2 is SYDVKM. The CDR3 is made up of 14 amino acids. J gave up 2 bases and V 6 bases, and 7 bases lay outside the gene matches. The CDR3 loop is CASSPGQIPYEQYF. Here the CDR3 DNA reads TGTGCCAGCAGCCCGGGACAGATCCCCTACGAGCAGTACTTC.

The chain uses TRBV7-2 and TRBJ2-7; 9 nucleotides line up with TRBD2. This CDR3 has 17 residues. The ends lost 0 bases at V and 2 bases at J; junction bases unmatched: 8. Germline-derived CDR1 and CDR2 are SGHTA and FQGNSA. For the CDR3, the DNA is TGTGCCAGCAGCTTAGCGGGAGGGCTAGCGGGACCCTACGAGCAGTACTTC. It encodes CASSLAGGLAGPYEQYF.

This clone was counted once. V is TRBV28 and J is TRBJ1-1, with 11 nucleotides matching TRBD1. The CDR3 has 16 residues. CDR1 and CDR2 (germline): MDHEN, SYDVKM. Germline trimming cut 6 bases from V and 3 bases from J; bases unmatched to any gene: 9. CDR3 bases: TGTGCCAGCAGCGGGACAGGGGGGCAGTGGGACACTGAAGCTTTCTTT. Encoded protein: CASSGTGGQWDTEAFF. Full variable domain (outside the CDR3, taken from reference TRBV28 and TRBJ1-1): DVKVTQSSRYLVKRTGEKVFLECVQDMDHENMFWYRQDPGLGLRLIYFSYDVKMKEKGDIPEGYSVSREKKERFSLILESASTNQTSMYLCASSGTGGQWDTEAFFGQGTRLTVV.

This clone was recorded once. This chain uses TRBV9 with TRBJ1-2; 7 bases are shared with TRBD1. Germline trimming cut 4 bases from V and 2 bases from J; bases unmatched to any gene: 17. The CDR3 is 18 residues long. Germline values: CDR1 SGDLS, CDR2 YYNGEE. The CDR3 bases are TGTGCCAGCAGCTTAATACACCGGGACAGCAACACCAACTATGGCTACACCTTC. Amino acid sequence: CASSLIHRDSNTNYGYTF.

This sequence joins TRBV5-5 and TRBJ2-2, with D perhaps matching TRBD1 (5 bases). Deletions cut 1 base from V and 6 bases from J, with 13 bases between. CDR1 and CDR2 from the germline V gene are SGHKS and YYEKEE (reference sequence). The CDR3 sequence is 15 residues long. The CDR3 protein is CASSLNQGISGELFF. The CDR3 nucleotides read TGTGCCAGCAGCTTGAATCAGGGTATATCCGGGGAGCTGTTTTTT. The whole variable domain, remainder taken from reference TRBV5-5 and TRBJ2-2, is DAGVTQSPTHLIKTRGQQVTLRCSPISGHKSVSWYQQVLGQGPQFIFQYYEKEERGRGNFPDRFSARQFPNYSSELNVNALLLGDSALYLCASSLNQGISGELFFGEGSRLTVL.

This clone was detected only a few times. A junction boundary mismatches the germline segment, possibly from a read error. This chain uses TRBV27 with TRBJ1-1; D remains ambiguous. Germline lookup yields CDR1 MNHEY and CDR2 SMNVEV (reference sequence). The CDR3 contains 16 residues. This CDR3 is CASSGRASEFNSEAFF. The CDR3 DNA sequence: TGTGCCAGCAGTGGGAGGGCCTCAGAGTTTAACAGTGAAGCTTTCTTT.